The sequence of this T cell receptor beta chain was determined in a study of TIL therapy for anti-PD-1-resistant metastatic lung cancer. Time point specified: pre-treatment sample, taken before nivolumab and TIL therapy. Most excised metastases sampled were pleural nodules or supraclavicular lymph nodes. Study-level results: TIL cultures after expansion showed higher clonality and lower diversity than baseline tumor (median 6% vs 31%). Patients were highly selected, enriched for treatment-naive, never-smoker and oncogene-addicted cases.

Points on this clone: Antigen unknown.

The CDR3 consists of 17 residues. Germline-derived CDR1 and CDR2 are MNHNS and SASEGT. V was shortened by 1 base and J by 4 bases, with 19 bases between the two germline ends. The libraries were made with immunoSEQ v3. Assay: immunoSEQ multiplex PCR; the TCRdb copy retains only in-frame clones and omits some. The repertoire has approximately 95,000 clones, just over 65% of them found once; the top ten carry 11%. This clonotype was sampled from a person aged 25-85 years with non-small cell lung cancer. The gene calls are TRBV6-1 and TRBJ1-2; weak D call: TRBD1 (6 bases). Sequencing used tumor tissue, obtained at baseline. The CDR3 sequence: CASSEGAGGANSYGYTF. CDR3 bases: TGTGCCAGCAGTGAAGGGGCTGGGGGGGCGAACTCCTATGGCTACACCTTC.